This is a list of T cell receptor beta chains from one sample in a study of graft-versus-host responses after intestinal transplantation. Only in-frame clones appear in the TCRdb table, and some are missing; sequencing was by immunoSEQ multiplex PCR. The table has some 15,000 clones, 65% to 90% seen once. This specimen consisted of ileum tissue, obtained approximately 590 days after intestinal transplantation. All receptors derive from a human patient who received an intestinal transplant, so some T cells may come from the graft donor. The CDR3 runs from the conserved cysteine through the conserved F or W. The D gene is left open where the match is weak. Not all rows give a size; the values are once, few, many and, for expanded clones, a class.

V	size	D	J	length	DNA	CDR3
TRBV5-1	.	TRBD2	TRBJ2-3	16	TGCGCCAGCAGCTACTCTAGCGGGGGGGCCCCAGATACGCAGTATTTT	CASSYSSGGAPDTQYF
TRBV7-9	.	.	TRBJ1-4	14	TGTGCCAGCAGCTTAGAACGGATTAATGAAAAACTGTTTTTT	CASSLERINEKLFF
TRBV6-6	once	TRBD1	TRBJ1-6	14	TGTGCCAGCAGACTACAGGGGCTCAATTCACCCCTCCACTTT	CASRLQGLNSPLHF
TRBV5-3	.	TRBD1	TRBJ1-3	22	TGTGCCAGAAGCTTGTGGGCCCGTAAAGGGGGCGGCCCGGCGGTTTATGGAAACACCATATATTTT	CARSLWARKGGGPAVYGNTIYF
TRBV29-1	once	TRBD2	TRBJ2-2	14	TGCAGCGTCGCCGGGGGGGAGATCACCGGGGAGCTGTTTTTT	CSVAGGEITGELFF
TRBV6-6	.	.	TRBJ2-7	12	TGTGCCAGCAGTTCGTCTGCCTACGAGCAGTACTTC	CASSSSAYEQYF
TRBV2	once	.	TRBJ2-7	12	TGTGCCAGCGAGGTCAGCTCCTACGAGCAGTACTTC	CASEVSSYEQYF
TRBV18	.	.	TRBJ2-7	15	TGTGCCAGCTCGCTCGGGTCAGGGCCAGCCTACGAGCAGTACTTC	CASSLGSGPAYEQYF
TRBV18	.	.	TRBJ1-2	15	TGTGCCAGCTCACCACAGAGGCAGGGTTCTGGTGGCTACACCTTC	CASSPQRQGSGGYTF
TRBV5-4	.	TRBD1	TRBJ1-2	14	TGTGCCAGCAGCCGACAGGGAGGTGACTATGGCTACACCTTC	CASSRQGGDYGYTF
TRBV5-6	.	TRBD1	TRBJ1-2	15	TGTGCCAGCAGCTTGGGGACAGGGAAGTTGGATGGCTACACCTTC	CASSLGTGKLDGYTF
TRBV12-5	.	.	TRBJ2-7	12	TGTGCTAGTGGTTTATTCGGGAAGGAGCAGTACTTC	CASGLFGKEQYF
TRBV7-2	.	TRBD2	TRBJ2-5	19	TGTGCCAGCAGCTTCTTAAGCGGGGGGGCCTCTTTGGGAGGAGAGACCCAGTACTTC	CASSFLSGGASLGGETQYF
TRBV10-3	.	.	TRBJ1-5	15	TGTGCCATCAGCGCCGGGCCAGCGGGGAATCAGCCCCAGCATTTT	CAISAGPAGNQPQHF
TRBV5-1	once	.	TRBJ1-3	12	TGCGCCAGCAGATTGGAGTTGGGCACCATATATTTT	CASRLELGTIYF
TRBV7-3	few	.	TRBJ1-4	10	TGTGCCAGCAGCTTAAAAAAACTGTTTTTT	CASSLKKLFF
TRBV25-1	.	.	TRBJ2-7	13	TGTGCCAGCATGGGTACAGCTTCCTACGAGCAGTACTTC	CASMGTASYEQYF
TRBV2	.	.	TRBJ1-1	12	TGTGCCAGCGGGGTAATGAACACTGAAGCTTTCTTT	CASGVMNTEAFF
TRBV6-1	.	TRBD1	TRBJ1-2	13	TGTGCCAGCAGGGGACAGGGACGGTATGGCTACACCTTC	CASRGQGRYGYTF
TRBV5-1	.	.	TRBJ2-3	15	TGCGCCAGCAGCTTGGATCGGGTTAACACAGATACGCAGTATTTT	CASSLDRVNTDTQYF
TRBV6-5	.	.	TRBJ2-7	12	TGTGCCAGCAGTTACAATCGACTAGAGCAGTACTTC	CASSYNRLEQYF
TRBV18	.	.	TRBJ1-1	15	TGTGCCAGCTCACCTGGGCGGGCGACAAACACTGAAGCTTTCTTT	CASSPGRATNTEAFF
TRBV30	.	.	TRBJ1-2	12	TGTGCCTGGAGTATTGACAGCCGCTCCCGCACCTTC	CAWSIDSRSRTF
TRBV29-1	.	.	TRBJ2-2	12	TGCAGCGTCATAGGAGTGACCGGGGAGCTGTTTTTT	CSVIGVTGELFF
TRBV10-1	.	.	TRBJ2-5	15	TGCGCCAGCAGTGAGAGGACATCGGGGCAAGAGACCCAGTACTTC	CASSERTSGQETQYF
TRBV4-1	.	.	TRBJ2-5	15	TGCGCCAGCAGCCAAGTCGGAGGGGCGGAAGAGACCCAGTACTTC	CASSQVGGAEETQYF
TRBV7-9	few	TRBD2	TRBJ2-7	15	TGTGCCAGCAGCCGAGGACTAGCCCTCTCCTACGAGCAGTACTTC	CASSRGLALSYEQYF
TRBV4-2	.	.	TRBJ2-2	16	TGTGCCAGCAGCCAAGTTCGGGACGGACTCACCGGGGAGCTGTCTTTT	CASSQVRDGLTGELSF
TRBV7-2	.	.	TRBJ2-1	14	TGTGCCAGCAGCCCCCAAACGAATTACAATGAGCAGTTCTTC	CASSPQTNYNEQFF
TRBV19	.	.	TRBJ2-5	16	TGTGCCAGTAGTACCCTCCCCGGGGACGGGGGCCAGACCCAGTACTTC	CASSTLPGDGGQTQYF
TRBV6-1	.	.	TRBJ1-1	13	TGTGCCAGCAGTGAAGACAGAAACACTGAAGCTTTCTTT	CASSEDRNTEAFF
TRBV5-1	.	.	TRBJ2-7	14	TGCGCCAGCAGCTTGGAAGTAGCTACCTACGAGCAGTACTTC	CASSLEVATYEQYF
TRBV27	.	.	TRBJ2-7	13	TGTGCCAGCAGTTTATCCTGGACACGGCAACGGCACTTC	CASSLSWTRQRHF
TRBV6-6	.	TRBD2	TRBJ2-5	16	TGTGCCAGCAGTCACCGACTAGCGGGGGGCCAAGAGACCCAGTACTTC	CASSHRLAGGQETQYF
TRBV27	.	.	TRBJ2-5	13	TGTGCCAGCAGGCCAACAAGTCCGGAGACCCAGTACTTC	CASRPTSPETQYF
TRBV18	.	.	TRBJ1-1	16	TGTGCCAGCTCACCCAGCGGCCCGGGGATGAACACTGAAGCTTTCTTT	CASSPSGPGMNTEAFF
TRBV5-5	.	.	TRBJ2-1	13	TGTGCCAGCAGCTTGGGGGACTACAATGAGCAGTTCTTC	CASSLGDYNEQFF
TRBV11-1	.	TRBD2	TRBJ2-1	15	TGTGCCAGCAGCCTAGGACTAGCGGTTAAAAATGAGCAGTTCTTC	CASSLGLAVKNEQFF
TRBV5-8	.	.	TRBJ2-1	15	TGTGCCAGCAGCTTGGAGGTAGTAGAGGCGGATGAGCAGTTCTTC	CASSLEVVEADEQFF
TRBV7-2	.	.	TRBJ1-2	13	TGTGCCAGCAGCTTAGCTTCGGACCATGGCTACACCTTC	CASSLASDHGYTF
TRBV18	.	TRBD2	TRBJ2-1	17	TGTGCCAGCTCACCTTCCAGCGGGGGGATCACCTACAATGAGCAGTTCTTC	CASSPSSGGITYNEQFF
TRBV12-5	once	.	TRBJ1-4	14	TGTGCTAGTGGTTCAAACCCGCATCGGGAAAAACTGTTTTTT	CASGSNPHREKLFF
TRBV4-1	.	.	TRBJ2-1	19	TGCGCCAGCAGCCAGAAGCCCGATAGGGGACCCACCTCGGGAAATGAGCAGTTCTTC	CASSQKPDRGPTSGNEQFF
TRBV10-3	.	TRBD1	TRBJ1-5	16	TGTGCCATCAGTGAGTCGCGGGACAGGGGACATCAGCCCCAGCATTTT	CAISESRDRGHQPQHF
TRBV19	.	TRBD2	TRBJ2-2	15	TGTGCCAGTAGTATTCTAGCGGGGGGCTCCGGGGAGCTGTTTTTT	CASSILAGGSGELFF